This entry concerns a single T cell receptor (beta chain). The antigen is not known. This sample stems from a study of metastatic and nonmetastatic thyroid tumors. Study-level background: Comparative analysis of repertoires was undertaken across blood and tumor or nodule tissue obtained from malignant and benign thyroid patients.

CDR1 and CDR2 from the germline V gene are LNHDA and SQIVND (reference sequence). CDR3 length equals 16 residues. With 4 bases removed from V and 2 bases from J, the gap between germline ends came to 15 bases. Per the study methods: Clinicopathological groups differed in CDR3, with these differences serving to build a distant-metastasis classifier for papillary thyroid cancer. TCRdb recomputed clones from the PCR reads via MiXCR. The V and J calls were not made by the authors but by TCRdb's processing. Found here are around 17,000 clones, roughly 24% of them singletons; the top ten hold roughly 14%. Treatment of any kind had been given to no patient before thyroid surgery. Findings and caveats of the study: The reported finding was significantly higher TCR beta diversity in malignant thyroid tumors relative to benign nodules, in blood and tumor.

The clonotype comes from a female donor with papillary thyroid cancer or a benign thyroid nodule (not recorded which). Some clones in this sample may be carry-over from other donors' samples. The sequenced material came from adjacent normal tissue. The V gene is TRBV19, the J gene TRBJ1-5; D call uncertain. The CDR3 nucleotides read TGTGCCAGTAGTAACTCGGGAAGTTGGGGCAATCAGCCCCAGCATTTT. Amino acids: CASSNSGSWGNQPQHF. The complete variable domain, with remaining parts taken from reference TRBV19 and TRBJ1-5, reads DGGITQSPKYLFRKEGQNVTLSCEQNLNHDAMYWYRQDPGQGLRLIYYSQIVNDFQKGDIAEGYSVSREKKESFPLTVTSAQKNPTAFYLCASSNSGSWGNQPQHFGDGTRLSIL.